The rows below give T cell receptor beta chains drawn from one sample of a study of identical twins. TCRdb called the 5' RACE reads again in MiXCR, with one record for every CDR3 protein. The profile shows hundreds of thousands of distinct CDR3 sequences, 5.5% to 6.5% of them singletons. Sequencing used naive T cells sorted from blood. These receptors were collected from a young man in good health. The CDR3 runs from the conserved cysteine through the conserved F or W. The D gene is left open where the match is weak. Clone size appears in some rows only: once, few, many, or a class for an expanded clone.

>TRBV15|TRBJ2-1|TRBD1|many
TGTGCCACCAGCACGGGGACAGGGAGTACCAGGGATGAGCAGTTCTTC
CATSTGTGSTRDEQFF
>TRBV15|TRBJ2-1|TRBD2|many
TGTGCCACCTCGGGGGACTACCAACTGGGGGTGCAGTTCTTC
CATSGDYQLGVQFF
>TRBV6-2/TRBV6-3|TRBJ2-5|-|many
TGTGCCAGCACGGACCCACAAGAGACCCAGTACTTC
CASTDPQETQYF
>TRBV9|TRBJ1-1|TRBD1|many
TGTGCCAGCAGCTTGGGACAGGGGGCCCGTTTGGACACTGAAGCTTTCTTT
CASSLGQGARLDTEAFF
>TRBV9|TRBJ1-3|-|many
TGTGCCAGCAGCGCTGGGGACCCGGCCTTAAACACCATATATTTT
CASSAGDPALNTIYF
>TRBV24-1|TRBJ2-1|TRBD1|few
TGTGCCACCAGTGACAGGGGGCGGTCCTACAATGAGCAGTTCTTC
CATSDRGRSYNEQFF
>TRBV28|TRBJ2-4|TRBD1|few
TGTGCCAGCAGCGACAGGGGGGAGTTCCTAGCCAAAAACATTCAGTACTTC
CASSDRGEFLAKNIQYF
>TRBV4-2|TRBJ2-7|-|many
TGTGCCAGCAGCCTAGTAGCGGTATCCTACGAGCAGTACTTC
CASSLVAVSYEQYF
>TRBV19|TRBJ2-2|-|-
TGTGCCAGTAGTATTTTCGGGGGGAACACCGGGGAGCTGTTTTTT
CASSIFGGNTGELFF
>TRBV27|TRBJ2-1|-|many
TGTGCCAGCAGTAGATACGGACAGACCTACAATGAGCAGTTCTTC
CASSRYGQTYNEQFF
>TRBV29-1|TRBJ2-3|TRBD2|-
TGCAGCGTTGGTGGGCTAGCGGGAGTGGCGGGCACAGATACGCAGTATTTT
CSVGGLAGVAGTDTQYF
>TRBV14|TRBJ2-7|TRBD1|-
TGTGCCAGCAGCGAAATCCGGACAGGCCGCTACGAGCAGTACTTC
CASSEIRTGRYEQYF
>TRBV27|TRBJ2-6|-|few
TGTGCCAGCAGACGACCGGGAGCCCCGTCGGAGGCCAACGTCCTGACTTTC
CASRRPGAPSEANVLTF
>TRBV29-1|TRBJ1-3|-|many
TGCAGCGTTGAAGATGCAAGAAACACCATATATTTT
CSVEDARNTIYF
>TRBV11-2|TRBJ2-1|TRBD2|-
TGTGCCAGCAGCCTAGGACTAGCTCCCCTATACAATGAGCAGTTCTTC
CASSLGLAPLYNEQFF
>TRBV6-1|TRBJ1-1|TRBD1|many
TGTGCCAGCAACCGGGACAGGGGGCTCACTGAAGCTTTCTTT
CASNRDRGLTEAFF
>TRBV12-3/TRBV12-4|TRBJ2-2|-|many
TGTGCCAGCAGGCGGGCTGTAGGGGCTAACGGGGAGCTGTTTTTT
CASRRAVGANGELFF
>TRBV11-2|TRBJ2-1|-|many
TGTGCCAGCAGCTGGGGGGGGCTAGCGCGGGATGAGCAGTTCTTC
CASSWGGLARDEQFF
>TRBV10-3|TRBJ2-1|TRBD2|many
TGTGCCATCAGTGAGTCTTTCGGACTAGCGGGAGAGCAGTTCTTC
CAISESFGLAGEQFF
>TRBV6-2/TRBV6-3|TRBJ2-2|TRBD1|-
TGTGCCAGCAGACGAACTGGACAGGGGGCCAACACCGGGGAGCTGTTTTTT
CASRRTGQGANTGELFF
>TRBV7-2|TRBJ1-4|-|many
TGTGCCAGCAGCTTGGTTTCAGAAAAACTGTTTTTT
CASSLVSEKLFF
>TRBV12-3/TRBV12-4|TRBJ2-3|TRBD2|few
TGTGCCAGCAGTTGGACTAGCGGAAAAGCAGATACGCAGTATTTT
CASSWTSGKADTQYF
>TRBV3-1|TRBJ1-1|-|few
TGTGCCAGCAGCCAAGGGCGGATCAGTGAAGCTTTCTTT
CASSQGRISEAFF
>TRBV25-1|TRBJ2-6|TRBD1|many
TGTGCCAGCACCCCGGGACAGGCTGGGGCCAACGTCCTGACTTTC
CASTPGQAGANVLTF
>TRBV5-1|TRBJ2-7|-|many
TGCGCCAGCAGCTTGACTGGTAAACAGGGCTACGAGCAGTACTTC
CASSLTGKQGYEQYF
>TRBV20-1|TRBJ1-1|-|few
TGCAGTGCCCCCACAGGGATCGGGGAAGCTTTCTTT
CSAPTGIGEAFF
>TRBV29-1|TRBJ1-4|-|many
TGCAGCGCCTACATGGGGGAAAAACTGTTTTTT
CSAYMGEKLFF
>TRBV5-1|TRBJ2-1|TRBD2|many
TGCGCCAGCTCCGTACGGATAAGGGACTACTACAATGAGCAGTTCTTC
CASSVRIRDYYNEQFF
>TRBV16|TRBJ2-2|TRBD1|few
TGTGCCAGCAGCCAATATCGACAGGGGGCGGACGGGGAGCTGTTTTTT
CASSQYRQGADGELFF
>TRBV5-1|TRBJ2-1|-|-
TGCGCCAGCAGCTTCTTGGTTGGGGGCAATGAGCAGTTCTTC
CASSFLVGGNEQFF
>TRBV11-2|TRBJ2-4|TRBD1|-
TGTGCCAGCAGCCCCAGACAGGGCTGGAACATTCAGTACTTC
CASSPRQGWNIQYF